The present TCR beta chain was sequenced within a study of graft-versus-host responses after intestinal transplantation. Study at large: Each recipient received a multivisceral, liver-intestinal, or isolated intestinal graft. Anti-thymocyte globulin induction preceded approximately three years of tacrolimus and steroid maintenance in all recipients. Study observations and caveats: Early post-transplant falls in HvG clones accompanied the peak levels of circulating GvH clones. Detected in recipient marrow were GvH clones, some of which were first observed in ileum or blood.

Some clones are missing from TCRdb's copy, which holds only in-frame ones; the method was immunoSEQ multiplex PCR. The sample carries some 10,000 clones, about nine tenths recorded once. Concerning this clone: As yet, its antigen is unknown.

Stated time point: postoperative day 105 after intestinal transplantation (dayNNNN = postoperative day). Trimming left V 8 bases short and J 4 bases short, with 15 bases between. The germline V gene has CDR1 MDHEN and CDR2 SYDVKM. The CDR3 is made up of 14 amino acids. The TCR comes from a human patient who received an intestinal transplant, so some T cells may come from the graft donor. The V and J genes are TRBV28 and TRBJ2-1; D is uncertain. The starting material was PBMCs, obtained 105 days after intestinal transplantation. The DNA of the CDR3 is TGTGCCAGCTCCATAGAGGCATGGTACAATGAGCAGTTCTTC. The encoded protein is CASSIEAWYNEQFF. Full variable domain (missing parts from reference TRBV28 and TRBJ2-1): DVKVTQSSRYLVKRTGEKVFLECVQDMDHENMFWYRQDPGLGLRLIYFSYDVKMKEKGDIPEGYSVSREKKERFSLILESASTNQTSMYLCASSIEAWYNEQFFGPGTRLTVL.